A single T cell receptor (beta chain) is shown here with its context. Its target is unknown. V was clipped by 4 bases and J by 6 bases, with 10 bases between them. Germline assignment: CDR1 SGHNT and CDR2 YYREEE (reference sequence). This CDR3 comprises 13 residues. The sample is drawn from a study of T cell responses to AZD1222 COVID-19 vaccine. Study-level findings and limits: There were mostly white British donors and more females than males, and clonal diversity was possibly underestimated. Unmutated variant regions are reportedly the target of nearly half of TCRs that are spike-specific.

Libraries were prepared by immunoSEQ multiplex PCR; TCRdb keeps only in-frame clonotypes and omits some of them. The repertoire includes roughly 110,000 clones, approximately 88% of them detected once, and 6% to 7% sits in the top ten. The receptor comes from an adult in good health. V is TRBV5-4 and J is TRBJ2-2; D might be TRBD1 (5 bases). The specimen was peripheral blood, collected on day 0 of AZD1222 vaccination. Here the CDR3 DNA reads TGTGCCAGCAGCGTAGACAGAGCCGGGGAGCTGTTTTTT. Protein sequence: CASSVDRAGELFF.